The 4 T cell receptor beta chains listed next were all sequenced from one sample in a study of neurological immune-mediated disorders. TCRdb re-analysed the 5' RACE reads in MiXCR, keeping a single row per CDR3 protein. The sample includes more than 50,000 distinct CDR3 sequences, over 3.5% of them seen just once. Sequencing input: PBMCs. These receptors came from a woman between 50 and 59 years old with multiple sclerosis.

This clonotype was recorded a few times. The rearrangement joins TRBV28 to TRBJ2-3; D may match TRBD1 or TRBD2 (5 bases each). The CDR3 extends over 16 amino acids. V lost 6 bases, J lost 4 bases, and 20 bases lay in between. Per germline, CDR1 MDHEN and CDR2 SYDVKM. CDR3 sequence: CASSPNTAMGADTQYF. Here the CDR3 DNA reads TGTGCCAGCAGCCCAAATACAGCGATGGGGGCAGATACGCAGTATTTT.

This chain connects TRBV6-5 to TRBJ1-1; D remains ambiguous. The germline gives CDR1 MNHEY, CDR2 SVGAGI. Trimming shortened V by 0 bases and J by 1 base, and 6 bases separated the two germline ends. This CDR3 spans 14 amino acids. The CDR3 region is CASSYSGGNTEAFF. The DNA for the CDR3 is TGTGCCAGCAGTTACTCGGGCGGGAACACTGAAGCTTTCTTT.

In this sample, this clonotype turned up many times. The chain links TRBV12-3 or TRBV12-4 to TRBJ2-5; the D gene is possibly TRBD2 (8 bases). The V gene lost 5 bases and the J gene lost 2 bases, with 15 bases spanning the gap. CDR3 length: 15 amino acids. The CDR3 bases are TGTGCCAGCAGTGCCGGGAGGGGGCCACAAGAGACCCAGTACTTC. Encoded protein: CASSAGRGPQETQYF.

This clonotype was counted ten times or more. The CDR3 region is CASSFLVQNNEQFF. The CDR3 DNA reads TGTGCCAGCAGCTTCTTAGTACAGAACAATGAGCAGTTCTTC. This chain links TRBV7-2 with TRBJ2-1; D remains ambiguous. Germline CDR1 is SGHTA and CDR2 is FQGNSA. The V and J ends lost 3 bases and 5 bases respectively, with 11 bases between them. The CDR3 spans 14 residues.